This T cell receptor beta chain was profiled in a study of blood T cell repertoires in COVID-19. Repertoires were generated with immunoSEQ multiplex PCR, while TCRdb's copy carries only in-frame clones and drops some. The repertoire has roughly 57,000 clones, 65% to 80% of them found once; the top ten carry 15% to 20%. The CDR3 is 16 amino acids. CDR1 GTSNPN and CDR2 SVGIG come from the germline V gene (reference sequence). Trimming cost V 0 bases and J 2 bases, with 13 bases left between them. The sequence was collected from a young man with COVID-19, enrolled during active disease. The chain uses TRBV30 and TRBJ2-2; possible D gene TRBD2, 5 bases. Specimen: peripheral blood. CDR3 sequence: CAWSVLGLPNTGELFF. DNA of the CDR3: TGTGCCTGGAGTGTTCTCGGACTCCCCAACACCGGGGAGCTGTTTTTT.